This T cell receptor (beta chain) was sequenced in a study of cytomegalovirus exposure and HLA in healthy donors. TCRdb keeps only in-frame clones here, not all; method: immunoSEQ multiplex PCR. The sample consists of about 170,000 clones, 89% of them appearing once. The V end was cut by 7 bases, the J end by 0 bases, with 13 bases between. Germline CDR1 reads MNHNY; CDR2 reads SVGAGI (reference sequence). The CDR3 is 14 residues long. The chain joins TRBV6-6 to TRBJ2-7; D might be TRBD1 (6 bases). This clonotype was obtained from a man aged 18 to 30 in good health and CMV-seropositive. Material: PBMCs. In nucleotides, the CDR3 is TGTGCCAGCAACAGACAGGCCATCTCCTACGAGCAGTACTTC. Amino acids: CASNRQAISYEQYF.